This T cell receptor (beta chain) was captured by sequencing in a study of blood T cell repertoires in COVID-19. Study information: Whether acute or convalescent, the COVID-19 samples came from the United States, Italy and Spain.

Trimming took 4 bases from V and 8 from J; bases not matched to a gene: 8. In germline, CDR1 is SGHRS, CDR2 YFSETQ. This CDR3 contains 14 residues. Only in-frame clones appear in the TCRdb table, and some are missing; sequencing was by immunoSEQ multiplex PCR. The sample yields around 83,000 clones, about 89% seen once. The clonotype originates from a man aged 65-85 years with active or convalescent COVID-19. This sequence joins TRBV5-1 and TRBJ1-2, with 10 bases lining up with TRBD1. The sample was peripheral blood. CDR3 loop: CASSPTGTGDGYTF. CDR3 DNA sequence: TGCGCCAGCAGCCCGACCGGGACAGGGGACGGCTACACCTTC.